The text below deals with one T cell receptor (beta chain). The table lists this clonotype with many counts. Its specific antigen is unknown. It has no much larger one-base neighbor in the sample; base qualities were not kept. The data were produced on an Illumina HiSeq 1500. The raw public data were reprocessed by TCRdb itself: fastp quality trimming at Q25, MiXCR clonotype calling, in-frame beta chains only. When rows share a CDR3 protein, they turn into one entry using the most common DNA and genes. The sample table shows 110,000 to 150,000 distinct CDR3 sequences, and over 25% are seen once. The top ten clones comprise roughly 51% of the sample. The treatment or condition label for this specimen denotes: in vitro stimulation with specific CMV peptide epitopes to enrich CMV-specific T cells. The data were obtained in a study of T cell repertoires in cytomegalovirus infection (dated by TCRdb to 2018 to 2020). About the study as a whole: Alongside well-studied HLA-B-restricted epitopes, the peptide stimulations were aimed at recently identified HLA-C-restricted CMV epitopes, whose presentation resists viral immunomodulation. The HLA type of each donor mattered for the analysis, because public TCR beta signatures pointed to carriage of CMV infection along with the matching HLA type. Broader findings and caveats from the paper: In the ex vivo response, HLA-C-restricted CMV-specific TCR beta clonotypes were dominant, and in two of eight donors the single most frequent clonotype came from this HLA-C-restricted group. In both this cohort and an independent cohort of a few hundred donors, the cumulative frequency of public TCR beta family members distinguished carriers of CMV infection plus the relevant HLA type.

Sequencing used CD8+ T cells from cultured PBMCs, obtained from culture after CMV antigen stimulation. The TCR was taken from a human donor in good health (CMV status not recorded). Some clones in this sample may be carry-over from other donors' samples.

The nucleotide sequence reads as follows: TGTGCCAGTCAACAGGGATGGGGCACTGAAGCTTTCTTT. Its translation is CASQQGWGTEAFF. The chain couples TRBV7-8 to TRBJ1-1, with TRBD1 as a weak D call on 6 bases. The germline V gene sets CDR1 to SGHVS and CDR2 to FQNEAQ. V and J lose 9 bases and 4 bases, and a span of 15 bases separates them. There are 13 amino acids in the CDR3, from cysteine to phenylalanine inclusive. Just CDR3 DNA is preserved here, 39 bases in frame from base 1.